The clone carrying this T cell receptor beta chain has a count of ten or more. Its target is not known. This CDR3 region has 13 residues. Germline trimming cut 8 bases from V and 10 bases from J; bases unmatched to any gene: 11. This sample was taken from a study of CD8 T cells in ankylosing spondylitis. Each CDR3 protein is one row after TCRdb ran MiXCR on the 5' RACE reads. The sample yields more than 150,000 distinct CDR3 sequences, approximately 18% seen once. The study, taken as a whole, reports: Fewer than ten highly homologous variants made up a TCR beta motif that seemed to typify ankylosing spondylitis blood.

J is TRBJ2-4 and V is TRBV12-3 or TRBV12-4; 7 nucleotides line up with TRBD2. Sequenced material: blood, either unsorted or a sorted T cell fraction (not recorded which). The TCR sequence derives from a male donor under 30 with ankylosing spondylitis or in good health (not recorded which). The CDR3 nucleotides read TGTGCCAGCCACCACTCTCGGGAGGAGATTCAGTACTTC. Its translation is CASHHSREEIQYF.